The sequence of this T cell receptor beta chain was determined in a study of cytomegalovirus exposure and HLA in healthy donors. The study, taken as a whole, reports: In vitro assays verified that a few CMV-associated chains recognized CMV antigens specifically.

Details on this clone: Its antigen is undetermined.

It was with 60 Vbeta and 13 Jbeta primers that the PCR ran. TCRdb's copy holds only in-frame clones and misses some; the assay was immunoSEQ multiplex PCR. The sample consists of around 170,000 clones, 84% of them appearing once. Germline V gene sequence: CDR1 SNHLY, CDR2 FYNNEI. The CDR3 is made up of 15 amino acids. Trimming took 3 bases from V and 3 from J; bases not matched to a gene: 5. While unrecorded immune exposures were likely, the donors were nominally healthy when sampled. The material sequenced was PBMCs. The V gene is TRBV2, the J gene TRBJ2-5; 9 bases map to TRBD2. This receptor was identified in a woman aged 50 to 60 in good health and CMV-seropositive. CDR3 sequence reads: CASSDLSGGKETQYF. DNA for the CDR3: TGTGCCAGCAGTGACCTTAGCGGGGGAAAAGAGACCCAGTACTTC.